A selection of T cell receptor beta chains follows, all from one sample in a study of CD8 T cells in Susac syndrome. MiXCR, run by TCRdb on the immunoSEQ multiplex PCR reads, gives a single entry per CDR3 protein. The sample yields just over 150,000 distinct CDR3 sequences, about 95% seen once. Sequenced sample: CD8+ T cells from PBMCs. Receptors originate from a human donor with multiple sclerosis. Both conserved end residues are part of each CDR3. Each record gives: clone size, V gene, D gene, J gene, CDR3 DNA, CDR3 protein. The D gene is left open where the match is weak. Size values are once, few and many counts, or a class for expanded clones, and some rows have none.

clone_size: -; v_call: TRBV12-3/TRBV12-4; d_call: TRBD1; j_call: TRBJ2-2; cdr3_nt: TGTGCCAGCAGTTTCGGGACAGTTACCGGGGAGCTGTTTTTT; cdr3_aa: CASSFGTVTGELFF
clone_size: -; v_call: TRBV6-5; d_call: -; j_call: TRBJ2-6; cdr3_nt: TGTGCCAGCAGTAAGTTCGGCTCTGGGGCCAACGTCCTGACTTTC; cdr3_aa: CASSKFGSGANVLTF
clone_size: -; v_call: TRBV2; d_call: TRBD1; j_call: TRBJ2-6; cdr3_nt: TGTGCCAGCAGTGGATCGGACAGGGAAGCTGGGGCCAACGTCCTGACTTTC; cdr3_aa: CASSGSDREAGANVLTF
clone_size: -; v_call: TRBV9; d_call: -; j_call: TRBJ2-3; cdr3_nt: TGTGCCAGCAGCGAGGCTGGGGCGTCCACAGATACGCAGTATTTT; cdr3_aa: CASSEAGASTDTQYF
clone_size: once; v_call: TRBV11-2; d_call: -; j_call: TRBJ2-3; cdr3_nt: TGTGCCAGCAGCTTGACGGAGGCAGATACGCAGTATTTT; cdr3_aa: CASSLTEADTQYF
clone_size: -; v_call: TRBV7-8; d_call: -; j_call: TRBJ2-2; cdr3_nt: TGTGCCAGCAGCTTAGACCCCGGAGGGACCGGGGAGCTGTTTTTT; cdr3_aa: CASSLDPGGTGELFF
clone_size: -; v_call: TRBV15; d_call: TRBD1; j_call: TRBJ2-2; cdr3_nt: TGTGCCACCAGCGGTACAGGGGGTTACACCGGGGAGCTGTTTTTT; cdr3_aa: CATSGTGGYTGELFF
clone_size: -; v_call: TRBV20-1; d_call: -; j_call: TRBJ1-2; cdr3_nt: TGCAGTGCTAGAGGGAGGGATATCTATGGCTACACCTTC; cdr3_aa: CSARGRDIYGYTF
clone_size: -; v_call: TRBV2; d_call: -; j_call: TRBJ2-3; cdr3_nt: TGTGCCAGCAGTCCGGACAGCTGGATGGGTACAGATACGCAGTATTTT; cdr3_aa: CASSPDSWMGTDTQYF
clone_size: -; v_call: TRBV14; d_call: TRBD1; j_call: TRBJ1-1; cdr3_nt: TGTGCCAGCAGCTCTCAGGGGGAGAACACTGAAGCTTTCTTT; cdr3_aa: CASSSQGENTEAFF
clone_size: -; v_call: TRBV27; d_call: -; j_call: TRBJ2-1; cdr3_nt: TGTGCCAGCAATGGTCTGTCCTACAATGAGCAGTTCTTC; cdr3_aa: CASNGLSYNEQFF
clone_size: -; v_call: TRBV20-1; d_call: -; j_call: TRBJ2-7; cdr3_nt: TGCAGTGCTCCTTTGACAGGCCTAGCCTACGAGCAGTACTTC; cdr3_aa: CSAPLTGLAYEQYF
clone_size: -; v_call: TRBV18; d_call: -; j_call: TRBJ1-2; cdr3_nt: TGTGCCAGCTCACCGGGTGGGGGAGATGGCTACACCTTC; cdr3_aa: CASSPGGGDGYTF
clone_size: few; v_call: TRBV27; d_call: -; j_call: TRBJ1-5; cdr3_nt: TGTGCCAGCAGTTGGGGGAGGGGGGGCAATCAGCCCCAGCATTTT; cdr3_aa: CASSWGRGGNQPQHF
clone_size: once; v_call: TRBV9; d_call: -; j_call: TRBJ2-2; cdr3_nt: TGTGCCAGCAGCGTAGAGGGCGAAGGGGAGCTGTTTTTT; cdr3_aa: CASSVEGEGELFF
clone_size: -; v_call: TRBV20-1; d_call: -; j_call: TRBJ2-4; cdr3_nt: TGCAGTGCCAGCGGACAGAACTTAGCCAAAAACATTCAGTACTTC; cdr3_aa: CSASGQNLAKNIQYF
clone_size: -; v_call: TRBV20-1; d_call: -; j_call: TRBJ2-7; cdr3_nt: TGCAGTGCTAGAGATGGAGGGGGAGATTACTACGAGCAGTACTTC; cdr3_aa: CSARDGGGDYYEQYF
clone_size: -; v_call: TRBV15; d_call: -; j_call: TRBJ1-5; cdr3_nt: TGTGCCACCAGCAGTGGGGGCATGAATCAGCCCCAGCATTTT; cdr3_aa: CATSSGGMNQPQHF
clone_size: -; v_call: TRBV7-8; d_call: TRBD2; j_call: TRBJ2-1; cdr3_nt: TGTGCCAGCAGCTTAGAACCAGCGGGGGGCCTAAATGAGCAGTTCTTC; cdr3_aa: CASSLEPAGGLNEQFF
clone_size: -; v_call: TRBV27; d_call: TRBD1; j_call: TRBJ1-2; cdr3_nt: TGTGCCAGCAGTTTTCAGGGGGACTATGGCTACACCTTC; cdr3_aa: CASSFQGDYGYTF
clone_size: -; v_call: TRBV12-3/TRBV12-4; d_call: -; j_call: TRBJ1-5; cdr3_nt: TGTGCCAGCAGCCCCCCGGGTACCAATCAGCCCCAGCATTTT; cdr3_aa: CASSPPGTNQPQHF
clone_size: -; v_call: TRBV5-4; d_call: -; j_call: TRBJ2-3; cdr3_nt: TGTGCCAGCAGCTTTGGGGTTACAGATACGCAGTATTTT; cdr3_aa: CASSFGVTDTQYF
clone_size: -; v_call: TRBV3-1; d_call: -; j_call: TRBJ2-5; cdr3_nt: TGTGCCAGCAGTCTAGAGTTTGGGACCCGGCAAAGGGCCCAGTACTTC; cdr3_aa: CASSLEFGTRQRAQYF
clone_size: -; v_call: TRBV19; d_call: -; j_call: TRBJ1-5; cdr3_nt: TGTGCCAGTAGTGGGGCAGGGTGGGACTTCCTCAATCAGCCCCAGCATTTT; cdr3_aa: CASSGAGWDFLNQPQHF
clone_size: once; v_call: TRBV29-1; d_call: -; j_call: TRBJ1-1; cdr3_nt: TGCGGATGCTTTGTGCGTGGTGAAGCTTTCTTT; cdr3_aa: CGCFVRGEAFF
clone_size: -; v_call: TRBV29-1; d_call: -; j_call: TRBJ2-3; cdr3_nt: TGCAGCGTTGAGACCCGGGACATCCACACAGATACGCAGTATTTT; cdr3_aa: CSVETRDIHTDTQYF
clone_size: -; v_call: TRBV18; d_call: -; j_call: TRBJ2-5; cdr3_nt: TGTGCCAGCTCAGGGGACAACCGACAAGAGACCCAGTACTTC; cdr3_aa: CASSGDNRQETQYF
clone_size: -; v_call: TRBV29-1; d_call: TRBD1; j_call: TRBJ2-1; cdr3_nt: TGCAGCGATACCGTGAGGGACAGCTACAATGAGCAGTTCTTC; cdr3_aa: CSDTVRDSYNEQFF
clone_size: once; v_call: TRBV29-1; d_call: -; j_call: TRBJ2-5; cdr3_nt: TGCAGCGTGACTACCTTCTATGAAGAGACCCAGTACTTC; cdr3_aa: CSVTTFYEETQYF
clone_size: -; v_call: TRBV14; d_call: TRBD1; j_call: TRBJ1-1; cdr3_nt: TGTGCCAGCAGCCAACAGGGGGCTTTGGCTGAAGCTTTCTTT; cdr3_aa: CASSQQGALAEAFF
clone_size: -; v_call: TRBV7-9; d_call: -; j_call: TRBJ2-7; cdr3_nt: TGTGCCAGCAGCACCATGTTGAGTCCGATCTACGAGCAGTACTTC; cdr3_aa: CASSTMLSPIYEQYF
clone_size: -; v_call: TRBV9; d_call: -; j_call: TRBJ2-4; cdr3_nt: TGTGCCAGCAGCCCTTATGGGGGAGACATTCAGTACTTC; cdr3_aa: CASSPYGGDIQYF
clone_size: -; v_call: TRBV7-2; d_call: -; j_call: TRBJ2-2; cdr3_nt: TGTGCCAGCAGCTTAAAGGGTGCCGGGGAGCTGTTTTTT; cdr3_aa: CASSLKGAGELFF
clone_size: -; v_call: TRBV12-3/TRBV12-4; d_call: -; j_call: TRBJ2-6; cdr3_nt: TGTGCCAGCAGTTTAAGGGTGGGCGCTGGGGCCAACGTCCTGACTTTC; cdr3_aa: CASSLRVGAGANVLTF
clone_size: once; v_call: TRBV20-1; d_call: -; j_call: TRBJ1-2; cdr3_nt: TGCAGTGCTAGAGACCGGGACACGACTTATGGCTACACCTTC; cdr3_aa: CSARDRDTTYGYTF
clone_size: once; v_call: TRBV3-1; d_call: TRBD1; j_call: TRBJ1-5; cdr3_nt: TGTGCCAGCAGCCAGGGGACAGGGTCTCTGCAGCCCCAGCATTTT; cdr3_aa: CASSQGTGSLQPQHF
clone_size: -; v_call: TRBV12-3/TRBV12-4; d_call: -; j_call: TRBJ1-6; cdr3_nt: TGTGCCAGCAACAACACGGACGTACCTTCACCCCTCCACTTT; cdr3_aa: CASNNTDVPSPLHF
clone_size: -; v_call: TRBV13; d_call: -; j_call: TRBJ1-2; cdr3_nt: TGTGCCACAGGAGAGGCCGCCAGGGTCTTTAACTATGGCTACACCTTC; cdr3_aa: CATGEAARVFNYGYTF
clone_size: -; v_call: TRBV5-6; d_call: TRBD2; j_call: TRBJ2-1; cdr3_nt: TGTGCCAGCAGCTTGGGGAGCGGGGGGGCGCGAGGTGAGCAGTTCTTC; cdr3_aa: CASSLGSGGARGEQFF
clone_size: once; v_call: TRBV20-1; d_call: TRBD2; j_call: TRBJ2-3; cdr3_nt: TGCAGTGCTCCCTTAGCGGGGGTCACAGATACGCAGTATTTT; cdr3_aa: CSAPLAGVTDTQYF
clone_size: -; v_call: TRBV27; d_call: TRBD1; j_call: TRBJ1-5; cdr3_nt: TGTGCCAGCAGTAACAGGGGGAAGAATCAGCCCCAGCATTTT; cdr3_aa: CASSNRGKNQPQHF
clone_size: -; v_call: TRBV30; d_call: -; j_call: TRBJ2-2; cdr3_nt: TGTGCCCTCGCTTCCGTCGGGTGGCTGTTTTTT; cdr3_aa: CALASVGWLFF
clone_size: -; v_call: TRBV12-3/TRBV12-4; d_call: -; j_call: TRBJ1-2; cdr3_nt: TGTGCCAGCACCCCTCCGCCCGCCTTC; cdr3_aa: CASTPPPAF
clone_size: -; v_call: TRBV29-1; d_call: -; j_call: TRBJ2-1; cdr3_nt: TGCAGCGTTCTAGAGGGTAGAGCGAATGAGCAGTTCTTC; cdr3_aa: CSVLEGRANEQFF
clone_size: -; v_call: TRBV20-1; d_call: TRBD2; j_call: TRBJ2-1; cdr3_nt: TGCAGTGCTAGATGGGGACTAGCGGGGATCAATGAGCAGTTCTTC; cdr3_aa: CSARWGLAGINEQFF
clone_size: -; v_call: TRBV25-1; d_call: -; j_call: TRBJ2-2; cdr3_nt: TGTGCCAGCAGCGAGGGGGTATCCGGGGAGCTGTTTTTT; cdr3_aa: CASSEGVSGELFF
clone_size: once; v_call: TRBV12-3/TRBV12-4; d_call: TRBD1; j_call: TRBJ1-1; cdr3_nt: TGTGCCAGCAGTCAGGGGGCTTACACTGAAGCTTTCTTT; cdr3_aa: CASSQGAYTEAFF
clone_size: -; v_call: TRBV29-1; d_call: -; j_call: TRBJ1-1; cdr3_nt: TGCAGCGTTGCAGAGAGCCAAGAAGCTTTCTTT; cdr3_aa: CSVAESQEAFF
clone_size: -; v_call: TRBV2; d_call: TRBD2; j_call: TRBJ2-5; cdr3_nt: TGTGCCAGCAGTGAAGGACTGCCACGGGGGGGAGAGACCCAGTACTTC; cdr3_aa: CASSEGLPRGGETQYF
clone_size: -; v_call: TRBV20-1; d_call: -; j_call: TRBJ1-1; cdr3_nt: TGCAGTGCCACCGACACCCGGCCCAACACTGAAGCTTTCTTT; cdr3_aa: CSATDTRPNTEAFF